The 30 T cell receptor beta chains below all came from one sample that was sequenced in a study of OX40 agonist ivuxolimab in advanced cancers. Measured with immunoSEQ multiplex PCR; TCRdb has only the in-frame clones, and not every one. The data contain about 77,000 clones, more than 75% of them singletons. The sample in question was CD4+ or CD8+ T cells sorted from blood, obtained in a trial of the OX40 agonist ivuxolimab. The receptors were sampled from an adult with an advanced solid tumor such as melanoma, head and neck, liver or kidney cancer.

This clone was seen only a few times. CDR3 bases: TGCGCCAGCAGCTTGGCTGCTAGCTCCTACGAGCAGTACTTC. It encodes CASSLAASSYEQYF. This chain uses TRBV5-1 with TRBJ2-7; no definite D call. From germline, CDR1 is SGHRS and CDR2 YFSETQ. V shed 0 bases and J shed 0 bases, with 7 bases lying between them. The CDR3 covers 14 residues.

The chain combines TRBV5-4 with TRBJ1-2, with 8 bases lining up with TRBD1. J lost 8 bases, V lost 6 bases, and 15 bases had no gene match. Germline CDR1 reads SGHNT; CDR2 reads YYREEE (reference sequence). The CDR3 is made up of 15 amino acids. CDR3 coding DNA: TGTGCCAGCACTTTTCAGGGGGCATCAACGAAGGGCTACACCTTC. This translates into CASTFQGASTKGYTF. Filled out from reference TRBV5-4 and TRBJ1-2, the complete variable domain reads ETGVTQSPTHLIKTRGQQVTLRCSSQSGHNTVSWYQQALGQGPQFIFQYYREEENGRGNFPPRFSGLQFPNYSSELNVNALELDDSALYLCASTFQGASTKGYTFGSGTRLTVV.

CDR3 bases: TGTGCCTGGAGTAAGGGACAGGGCTACAATCAGCCCCAGCATTTT. This translates into CAWSKGQGYNQPQHF. The chain recombines TRBV30 with TRBJ1-5, with 9 positions matching TRBD1. Germline assignment: CDR1 GTSNPN and CDR2 SVGIG (reference sequence). After removal of 2 bases from V and 3 bases from J, the junction contained 5 bases not matched to a gene. This CDR3 is built from 15 residues.

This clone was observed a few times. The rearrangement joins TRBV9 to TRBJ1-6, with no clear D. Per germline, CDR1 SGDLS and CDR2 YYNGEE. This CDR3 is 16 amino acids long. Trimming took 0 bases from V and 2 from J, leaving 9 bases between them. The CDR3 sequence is CASSVDAFAYNSPLHF. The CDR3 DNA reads TGTGCCAGCAGCGTAGATGCCTTCGCCTATAATTCACCCCTCCACTTT.

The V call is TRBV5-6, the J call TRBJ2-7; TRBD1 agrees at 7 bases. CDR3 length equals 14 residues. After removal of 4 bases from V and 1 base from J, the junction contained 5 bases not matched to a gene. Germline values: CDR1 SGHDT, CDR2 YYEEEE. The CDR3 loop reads CASSHRQGSYEQYF. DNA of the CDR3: TGTGCCAGCAGCCACAGACAGGGTTCCTACGAGCAGTACTTC.

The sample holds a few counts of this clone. In DNA form, the CDR3 reads TGCAGCGGTAAGACAGGGAGAGTGAACACTGAAGCTTTCTTT. This sequence encodes CSGKTGRVNTEAFF. This sequence joins TRBV29-1 and TRBJ1-1; 7 bases match TRBD1. V shed 7 bases, J shed 0 bases, and the junction held 8 bases outside the gene matches. CDR3 length: 14 amino acids. CDR1 SQVTM and CDR2 ANQGSEA come from the germline V gene.

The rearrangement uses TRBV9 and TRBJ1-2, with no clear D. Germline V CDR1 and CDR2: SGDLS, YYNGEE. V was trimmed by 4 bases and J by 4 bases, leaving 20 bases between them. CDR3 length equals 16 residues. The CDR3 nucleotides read TGTGCCAGCAGCCCCTTCTTCGTGGAGGGAGGCTATGGCTACACCTTC. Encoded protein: CASSPFFVEGGYGYTF.

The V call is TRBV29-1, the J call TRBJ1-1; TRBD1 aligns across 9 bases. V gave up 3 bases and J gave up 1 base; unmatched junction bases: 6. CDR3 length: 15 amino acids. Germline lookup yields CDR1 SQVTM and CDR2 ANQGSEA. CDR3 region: CSVEDRGRGNTEAFF. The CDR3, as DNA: TGCAGCGTTGAGGACAGGGGTCGCGGGAACACTGAAGCTTTCTTT.

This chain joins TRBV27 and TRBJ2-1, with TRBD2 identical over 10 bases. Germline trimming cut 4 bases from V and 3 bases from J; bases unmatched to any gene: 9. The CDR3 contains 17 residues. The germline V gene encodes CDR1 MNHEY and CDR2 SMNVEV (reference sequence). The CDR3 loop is CASSSSVGLAVYNEQFF. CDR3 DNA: TGTGCCAGCAGTTCATCGGTCGGACTAGCGGTCTACAATGAGCAGTTCTTC.

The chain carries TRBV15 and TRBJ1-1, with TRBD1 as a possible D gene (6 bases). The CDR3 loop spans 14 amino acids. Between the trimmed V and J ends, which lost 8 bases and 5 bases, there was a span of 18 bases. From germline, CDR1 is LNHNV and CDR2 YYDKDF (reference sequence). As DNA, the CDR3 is TGTGCCACCGGAAAGGGGGAGGGGTTGACTGAAGCTTTCTTT. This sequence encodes CATGKGEGLTEAFF.

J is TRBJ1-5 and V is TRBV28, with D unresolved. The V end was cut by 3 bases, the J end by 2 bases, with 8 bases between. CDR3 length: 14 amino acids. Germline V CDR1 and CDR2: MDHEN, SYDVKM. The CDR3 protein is CASSFRGGNQPQHF. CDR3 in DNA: TGTGCCAGCAGTTTTCGGGGTGGCAATCAGCCCCAGCATTTT.

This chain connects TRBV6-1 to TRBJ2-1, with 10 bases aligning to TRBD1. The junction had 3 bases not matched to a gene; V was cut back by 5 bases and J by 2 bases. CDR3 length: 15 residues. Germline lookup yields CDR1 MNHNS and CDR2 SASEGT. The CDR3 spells CASSRDRGTYNEQFF. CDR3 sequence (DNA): TGTGCCAGCAGTCGGGACAGGGGAACCTACAATGAGCAGTTCTTC.

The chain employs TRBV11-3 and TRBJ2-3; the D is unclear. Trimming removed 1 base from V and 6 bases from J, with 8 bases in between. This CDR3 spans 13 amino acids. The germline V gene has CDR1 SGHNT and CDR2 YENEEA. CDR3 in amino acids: CASSLGSGDTQYF. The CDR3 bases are TGTGCCAGCAGCTTAGGATCGGGTGATACGCAGTATTTT.

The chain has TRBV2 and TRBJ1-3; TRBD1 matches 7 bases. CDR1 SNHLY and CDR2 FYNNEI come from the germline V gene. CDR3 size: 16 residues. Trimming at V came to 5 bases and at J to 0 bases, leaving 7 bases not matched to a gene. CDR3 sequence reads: CASSFSGGNSGNTIYF. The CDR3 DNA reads TGTGCCAGCAGTTTTTCAGGGGGTAACTCTGGAAACACCATATATTTT. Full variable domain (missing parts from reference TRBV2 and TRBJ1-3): EPEVTQTPSHQVTQMGQEVILRCVPISNHLYFYWYRQILGQKVEFLVSFYNNEISEKSEIFDDQFSVERPDGSNFTLKIRSTKLEDSAMYFCASSFSGGNSGNTIYFGEGSWLTVV.

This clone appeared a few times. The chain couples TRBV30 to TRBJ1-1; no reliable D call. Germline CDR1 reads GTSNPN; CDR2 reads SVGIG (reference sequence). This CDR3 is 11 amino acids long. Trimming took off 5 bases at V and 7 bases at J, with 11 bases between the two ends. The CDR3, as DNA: TGTGCCTGGGGGAGCCGGAGTGAAGCTTTCTTT. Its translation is CAWGSRSEAFF.

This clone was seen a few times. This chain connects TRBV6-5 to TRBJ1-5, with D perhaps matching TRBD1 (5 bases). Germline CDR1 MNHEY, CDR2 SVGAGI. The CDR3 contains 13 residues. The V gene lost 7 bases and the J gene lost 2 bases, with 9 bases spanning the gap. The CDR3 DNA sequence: TGTGCCAGCACAAGGGGTCGCAATCAGCCCCAGCATTTT. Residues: CASTRGRNQPQHF.

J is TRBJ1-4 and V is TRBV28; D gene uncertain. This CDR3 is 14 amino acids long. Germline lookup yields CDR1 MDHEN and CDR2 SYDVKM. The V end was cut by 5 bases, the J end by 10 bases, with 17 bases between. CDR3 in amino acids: CASSPPTDRGKLFF. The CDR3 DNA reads TGTGCCAGCAGTCCACCCACGGACCGGGGAAAACTGTTTTTT.

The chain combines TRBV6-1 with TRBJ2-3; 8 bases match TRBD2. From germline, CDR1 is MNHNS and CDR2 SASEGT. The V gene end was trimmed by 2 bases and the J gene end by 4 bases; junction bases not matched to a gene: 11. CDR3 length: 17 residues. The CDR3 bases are TGTGCCAGCAGTGAAAGGAGCGGGAGTCTTGTGGCAGATACGCAGTATTTT. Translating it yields CASSERSGSLVADTQYF.

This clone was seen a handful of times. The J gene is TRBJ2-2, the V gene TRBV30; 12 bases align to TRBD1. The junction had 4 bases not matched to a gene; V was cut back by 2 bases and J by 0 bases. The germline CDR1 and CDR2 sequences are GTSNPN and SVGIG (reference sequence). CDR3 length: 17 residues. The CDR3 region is CAWSRDRGLANTGELFF. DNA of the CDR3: TGTGCCTGGAGTCGGGACAGGGGGCTCGCGAACACCGGGGAGCTGTTTTTT.

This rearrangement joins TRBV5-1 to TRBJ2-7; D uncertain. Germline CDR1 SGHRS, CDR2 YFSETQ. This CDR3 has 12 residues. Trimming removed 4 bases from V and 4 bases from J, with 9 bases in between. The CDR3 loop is CASSPAGYEQYF. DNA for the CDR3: TGCGCCAGCAGCCCGGCCGGGTACGAGCAGTACTTC.

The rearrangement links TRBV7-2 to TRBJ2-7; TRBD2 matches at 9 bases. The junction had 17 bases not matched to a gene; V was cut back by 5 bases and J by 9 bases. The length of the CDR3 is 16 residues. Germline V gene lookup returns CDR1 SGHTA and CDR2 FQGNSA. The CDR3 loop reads CASSASGSGGAQGQYF. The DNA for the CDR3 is TGTGCCAGCAGCGCCAGCGGTAGCGGGGGAGCACAGGGGCAGTACTTC.

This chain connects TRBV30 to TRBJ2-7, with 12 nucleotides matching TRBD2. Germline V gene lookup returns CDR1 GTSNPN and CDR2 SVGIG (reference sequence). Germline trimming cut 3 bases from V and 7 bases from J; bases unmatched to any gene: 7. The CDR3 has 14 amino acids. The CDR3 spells CAWRLAGGHWEQYF. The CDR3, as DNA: TGTGCCTGGAGGCTAGCGGGGGGGCACTGGGAGCAGTACTTC.

CDR3 in amino acids: CASSTGQGIGETQYF. In DNA form, the CDR3 reads TGTGCCAGTAGTACGGGACAGGGGATAGGAGAGACCCAGTACTTC. The gene calls are TRBV19 and TRBJ2-5; 10 bases match TRBD1. This CDR3 region has 15 residues. V was pared by 4 bases and J by 4 bases, with 6 bases of the junction left unmatched. Germline V CDR1 and CDR2: LNHDA, SQIVND (reference sequence).

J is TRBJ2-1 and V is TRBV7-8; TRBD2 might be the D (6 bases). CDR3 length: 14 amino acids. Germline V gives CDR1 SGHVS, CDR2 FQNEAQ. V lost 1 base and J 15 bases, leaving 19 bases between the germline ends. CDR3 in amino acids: CASSLGQRVGNGFF. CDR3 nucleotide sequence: TGTGCCAGCAGCTTAGGGCAGCGGGTGGGCAATGGGTTCTTC.

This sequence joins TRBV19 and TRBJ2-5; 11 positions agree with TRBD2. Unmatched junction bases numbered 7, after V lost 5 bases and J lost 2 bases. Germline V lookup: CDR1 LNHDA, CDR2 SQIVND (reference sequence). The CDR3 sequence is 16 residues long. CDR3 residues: CASSFPSGRKQETQYF. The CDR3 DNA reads TGTGCCAGTAGTTTTCCTAGCGGGAGGAAGCAAGAGACCCAGTACTTC. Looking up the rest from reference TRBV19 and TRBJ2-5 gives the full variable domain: DGGITQSPKYLFRKEGQNVTLSCEQNLNHDAMYWYRQDPGQGLRLIYYSQIVNDFQKGDIAEGYSVSREKKESFPLTVTSAQKNPTAFYLCASSFPSGRKQETQYFGPGTRLLVL.

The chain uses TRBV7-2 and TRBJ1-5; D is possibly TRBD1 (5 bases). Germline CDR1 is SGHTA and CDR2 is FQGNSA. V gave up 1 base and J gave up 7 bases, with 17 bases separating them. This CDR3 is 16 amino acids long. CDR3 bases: TGTGCCAGCAGCTTAGTGGGGCAGGGTGGGAGGCAGCCCCAGCATTTT. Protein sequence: CASSLVGQGGRQPQHF.

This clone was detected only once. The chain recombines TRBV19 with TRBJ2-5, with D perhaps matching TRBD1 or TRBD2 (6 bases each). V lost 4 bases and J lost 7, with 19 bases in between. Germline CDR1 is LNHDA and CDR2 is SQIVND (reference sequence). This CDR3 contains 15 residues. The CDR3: CASSKVGTRGGTQYF. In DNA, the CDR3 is TGTGCCAGTAGTAAGGTCGGGACAAGGGGAGGGACCCAGTACTTC.

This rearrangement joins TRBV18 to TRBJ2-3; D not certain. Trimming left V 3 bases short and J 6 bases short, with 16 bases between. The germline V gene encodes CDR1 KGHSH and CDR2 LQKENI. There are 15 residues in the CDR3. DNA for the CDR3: TGTGCCAGCTCACCGACTGGGCGAGTCGAGGATACGCAGTATTTT. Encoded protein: CASSPTGRVEDTQYF.

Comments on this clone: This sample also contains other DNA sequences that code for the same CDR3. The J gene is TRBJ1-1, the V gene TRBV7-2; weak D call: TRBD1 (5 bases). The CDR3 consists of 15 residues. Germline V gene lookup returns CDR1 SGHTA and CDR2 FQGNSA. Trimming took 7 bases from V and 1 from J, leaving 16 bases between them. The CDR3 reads CASKKQGGENTEAFF. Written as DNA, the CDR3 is TGTGCCAGCAAGAAGCAGGGAGGGGAGAACACTGAAGCTTTCTTT.

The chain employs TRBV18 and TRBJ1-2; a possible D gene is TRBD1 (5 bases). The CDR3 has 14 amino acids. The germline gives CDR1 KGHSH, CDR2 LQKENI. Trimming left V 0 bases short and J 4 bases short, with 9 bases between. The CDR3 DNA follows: TGTGCCAGCTCACCACCGCAGGGCGTCTATGGCTACACCTTC. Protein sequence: CASSPPQGVYGYTF.